Listed here is a single T cell receptor beta chain. Its antigen remains unknown. The CDR3 totals 12 residues. Germline V gene data show CDR1 as SGHAT and CDR2 as FQNNGV. Between the trimmed V and J ends, which lost 3 bases and 9 bases, there was a span of 9 bases. This sample stems from a study of CD8 T cells in ankylosing spondylitis. The study, taken as a whole, reports: Within ankylosing spondylitis blood, a TCR beta motif made up of seven to nine highly homologous variants appeared to be characteristic. Enrichment of disease-linked clones was reportedly significant in matched ankylosing spondylitis synovial fluid. Earlier work had already found some motif variants in reactive arthritis synovial fluid and blood. Disease-linked clones bore a CD8+ phenotype, appearing relatively rarely in peripheral blood.

Making the TCR beta libraries involved quantitative 5'-RACE with molecular barcodes. MiXCR was run by TCRdb on the 5' RACE reads, yielding one entry per CDR3 protein. The table records under 150,000 distinct CDR3 sequences, roughly 15% of them present only once. The TCR originated in a male donor with ankylosing spondylitis. Specimen: blood, either unsorted or a sorted T cell fraction (not recorded which). The V call is TRBV11-2, the J call TRBJ2-1; D remains ambiguous. As DNA, the CDR3 is TGTGCCAGCAGCTTCTCCCACGGTGAGCAGTTCTTC. Protein: CASSFSHGEQFF.